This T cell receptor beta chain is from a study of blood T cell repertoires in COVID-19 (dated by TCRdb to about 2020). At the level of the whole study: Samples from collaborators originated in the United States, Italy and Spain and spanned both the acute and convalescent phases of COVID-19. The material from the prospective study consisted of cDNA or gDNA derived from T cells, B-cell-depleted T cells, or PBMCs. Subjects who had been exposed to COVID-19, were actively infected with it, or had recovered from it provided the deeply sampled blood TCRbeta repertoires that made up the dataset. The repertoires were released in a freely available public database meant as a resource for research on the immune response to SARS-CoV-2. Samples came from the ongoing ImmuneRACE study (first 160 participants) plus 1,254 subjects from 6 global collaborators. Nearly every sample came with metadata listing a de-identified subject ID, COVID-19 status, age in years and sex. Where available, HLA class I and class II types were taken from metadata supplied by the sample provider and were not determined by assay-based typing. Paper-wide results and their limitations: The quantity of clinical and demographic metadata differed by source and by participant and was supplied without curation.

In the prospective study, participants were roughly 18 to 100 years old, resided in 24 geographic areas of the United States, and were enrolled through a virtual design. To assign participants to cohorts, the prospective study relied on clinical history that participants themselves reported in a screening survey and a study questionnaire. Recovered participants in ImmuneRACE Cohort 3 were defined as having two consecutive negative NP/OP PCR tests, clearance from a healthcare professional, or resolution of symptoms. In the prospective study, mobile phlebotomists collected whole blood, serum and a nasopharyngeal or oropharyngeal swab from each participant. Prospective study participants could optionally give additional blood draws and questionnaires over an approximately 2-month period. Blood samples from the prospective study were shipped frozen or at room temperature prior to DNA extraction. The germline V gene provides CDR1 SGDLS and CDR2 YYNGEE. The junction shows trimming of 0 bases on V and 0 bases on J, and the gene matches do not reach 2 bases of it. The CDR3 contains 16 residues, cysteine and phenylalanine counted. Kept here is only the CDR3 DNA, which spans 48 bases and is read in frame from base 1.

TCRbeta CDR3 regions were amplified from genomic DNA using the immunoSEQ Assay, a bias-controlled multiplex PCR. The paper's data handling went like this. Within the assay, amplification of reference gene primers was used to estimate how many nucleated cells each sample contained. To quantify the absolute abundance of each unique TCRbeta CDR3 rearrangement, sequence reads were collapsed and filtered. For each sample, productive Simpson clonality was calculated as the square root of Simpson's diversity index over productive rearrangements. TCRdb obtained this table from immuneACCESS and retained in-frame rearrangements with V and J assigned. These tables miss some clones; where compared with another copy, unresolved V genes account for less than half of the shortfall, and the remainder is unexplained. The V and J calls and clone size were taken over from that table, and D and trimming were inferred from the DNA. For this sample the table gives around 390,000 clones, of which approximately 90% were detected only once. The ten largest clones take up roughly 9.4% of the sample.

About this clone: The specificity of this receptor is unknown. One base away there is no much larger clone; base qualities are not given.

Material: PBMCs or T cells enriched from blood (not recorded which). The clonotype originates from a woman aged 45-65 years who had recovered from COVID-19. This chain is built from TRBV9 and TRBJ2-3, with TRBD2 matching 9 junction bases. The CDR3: CASSVVAGASTDTQYF. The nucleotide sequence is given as TGTGCCAGCAGCGTAGTAGCGGGGGCCAGCACAGATACGCAGTATTTT. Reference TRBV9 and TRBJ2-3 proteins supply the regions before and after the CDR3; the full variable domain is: DSGVTQTPKHLITATGQRVTLRCSPRSGDLSVYWYQQSLDQGLQFLIQYYNGEERAKGNILERFSAQQFPDLHSELNLSSLELGDSALYFCASSVVAGASTDTQYFGPGTRLTVL.